This T cell receptor (beta chain) was found in a study of beta chain features in type 1 diabetes. Study-level points and caveats: For patients and controls alike, PCR might favor shorter templates to the same degree.

Every bit of the isolated RNA underwent reverse transcription, so sequencing read expressed TCRB transcripts. Sequencing used immunoSEQ multiplex PCR; TCRdb keeps in-frame clones, though not all of them. In the table there are around 310,000 clones, around 10% of which are singletons. Trimming at V came to 5 bases and at J to 1 base, leaving 3 bases not matched to a gene. CDR1 is SGHRS and CDR2 is YFSETQ in the germline V gene. The CDR3 has 15 amino acids. In this sample, this clone turned up a few times. Its cognate antigen is unknown. Only one heparinised blood draw was taken per donor, and its volume averaged around 110 mL.

The chain recombines TRBV5-1 with TRBJ2-2; 9 bases are shared with TRBD2. What was sequenced was naive CD4+ T cells from blood. This TCR came from a woman aged 25 to 39 in good health. The CDR3 bases are TGCGCCAGCAGAATGACTAGCGGGAACACCGGGGAGCTGTTTTTT. Protein: CASRMTSGNTGELFF.